A selection of T cell receptor beta chains follows, all from one sample in a study of PD-1 blockade in classical Hodgkin lymphoma. Produced via immunoSEQ multiplex PCR; TCRdb's table is partial and in-frame only. Of about 97,000 clones in the sample, roughly 84% were seen once. The input for sequencing was peripheral blood mononuclear cells (PBMCs), taken at baseline. The receptors were sampled from a human donor with classical Hodgkin lymphoma. Each CDR3 is given with its conserved first and last residue. D genes are given only for firm matches. Size is omitted from some rows. Given values are once, few, many or a class for expanded clones.

>NA|NA|TRBJ2-7|TRBV5-4
TGTGCCAGCAGCTTGGTTGGGACCTACGAGCAGTACTTC
CASSLVGTYEQYF
>TRBD1|NA|TRBJ2-3|TRBV18
TGTGCCAGCTCACCTTCCGGGACAGGGGGGAGGACAGATACGCAGTATTTT
CASSPSGTGGRTDTQYF
>NA|NA|TRBJ1-2|TRBV6-5
TGTGCCAGCAGGCGAAACAGGGCAGATGGCTACACCTTC
CASRRNRADGYTF
>NA|NA|TRBJ2-1|TRBV5-1
TGCGCCAGCAGCTGGGCCCGTGGGGGAGGACTAAACAATGAGCAGTTCTTC
CASSWARGGGLNNEQFF
>NA|NA|TRBJ2-4|TRBV18
TGTGCCAGCGCCCGGGGGAACATTCAGTACTTC
CASARGNIQYF
>NA|NA|TRBJ2-1|TRBV7-2
TGTGCCAGCAGCTTAGCCCTCCCAAGTGAGCAGTTCTTC
CASSLALPSEQFF
>NA|NA|TRBJ2-2|TRBV28
TGTGCCAGCAGTTTGGTGGGAGCAGGAACCGGGGAGCTGTTTTTT
CASSLVGAGTGELFF
>TRBD2|NA|TRBJ2-1|TRBV2
TGTGCCAGCAGTGCGTTAGCGGGATCTTACAATGAGCAGTTCTTC
CASSALAGSYNEQFF
>NA|NA|TRBJ2-3|TRBV10-3
TGTGCCATCAGTGAGTCCGGAGATACGCAGTATTTT
CAISESGDTQYF
>NA|NA|TRBJ2-1|TRBV4-3
TGCGCCAGCAGCCAAGATCCGGCAGGGCTCTCCTACAATGAGCAGTTCTTC
CASSQDPAGLSYNEQFF
>NA|few|TRBJ2-7|TRBV9
TGTGCCAGCAGCGCCGGGACATCCTCCTACGAGCAGTACTTC
CASSAGTSSYEQYF
>NA|NA|TRBJ1-1|TRBV10-1
TGCGCCAGCAATTCCATAGGGGGAGACGAAGCTTTCTTT
CASNSIGGDEAFF
>TRBD1|NA|TRBJ1-2|TRBV9
TGTGCCAGCAGCGACACCGACAGGGGAAATAACTATGGCTACACCTTC
CASSDTDRGNNYGYTF
>TRBD1|NA|TRBJ2-1|TRBV19
TGTGCCAGTAGTAACGACAGGGGTTATGAGCAGTTCTTC
CASSNDRGYEQFF
>TRBD1|NA|TRBJ1-2|TRBV28
TGTGCCAGCAGTGTAGATCCGCAAACGACAGGGATCTATGGCTACACCTTC
CASSVDPQTTGIYGYTF
>TRBD1|few|TRBJ1-2|TRBV7-9
TGTGCCAGCAGCCCCCAGGGGGACTATGGCTACACCTTC
CASSPQGDYGYTF
>TRBD2|NA|TRBJ2-7|TRBV27
TGTGCCAGCAGTCCACGACTAGCGGGAGGTTCCTACGAGCAGTACTTC
CASSPRLAGGSYEQYF
>NA|NA|TRBJ1-1|TRBV5-1
TGCGCCAGCAGCTTAGGGGATACCATGAACACTGAAGCTTTCTTT
CASSLGDTMNTEAFF
>NA|few|TRBJ1-2|TRBV9
TGTGCCAGCAGCGTAGAAGAGTCCAACTATGGCTACACCTTC
CASSVEESNYGYTF
>TRBD1|NA|TRBJ1-2|TRBV6-5
TGTGCCAGCAGTTACACCCGGACAGGGGGCGGCTATGGCTACACCTTC
CASSYTRTGGGYGYTF
>NA|NA|TRBJ1-2|TRBV19
TGTGCCAGTAGTGCCACCGGGACCTCCTATGGCTACACCTTC
CASSATGTSYGYTF
>NA|NA|TRBJ1-5|TRBV6-6
TGTGCCAGCAGTTCAGGGCTGGGCAATCAGCCCCAGCATTTT
CASSSGLGNQPQHF
>NA|NA|TRBJ2-4|TRBV5-1
TGCGCCAGCAGCTTGGGCGGGGCAAAAAACATTCAGTACTTC
CASSLGGAKNIQYF
>NA|NA|TRBJ2-3|TRBV10-2
TGCGCCAGCAGTGGCCCGCCGACCCAGGGCACAGATACGCAGTATTTT
CASSGPPTQGTDTQYF
>TRBD1|once|TRBJ1-2|TRBV7-2
TGTGCCAGCAGCGCCGACCCGGGACAGGGGAACTATGGCTACACCTTC
CASSADPGQGNYGYTF
>NA|once|TRBJ2-7|TRBV4-2
TGTGCCAGCAGCCAAGAGTGGGCTAGGGGCTCCTACGAGCAGTACTTC
CASSQEWARGSYEQYF
>NA|NA|TRBJ2-1|TRBV19
TGTGCCAGTAGCCTCAGGTGGGATGAGCAGTTCTTC
CASSLRWDEQFF
>TRBD1|NA|TRBJ1-4|TRBV5-1
TGCGCCAGCAGCTTGCGGGGACAGAGAATCTCAACTAATGAAAAACTGTTTTTT
CASSLRGQRISTNEKLFF
>NA|NA|TRBJ2-1|TRBV9
TGTGCCAGCAGCGTAGAGGCTGTAATCAATGAGCAGTTCTTC
CASSVEAVINEQFF
>NA|once|TRBJ2-2|TRBV2
TGTGCCAGCGCAACCACGATCACCGGGGAGCTGTTTTTT
CASATTITGELFF
>TRBD2|NA|TRBJ2-2|TRBV19
TGTGCCAGTAGGCCGAGCGGGAGTAGTACCGGGGAGCTGTTTTTT
CASRPSGSSTGELFF
>NA|NA|TRBJ2-1|TRBV11-2
TGTGCCAGCAGCCCGGGCCCCTACAATGAGCAGTTCTTC
CASSPGPYNEQFF
>TRBD1|NA|TRBJ1-6|TRBV13
TGTGCCAGCAGCTTAGACAGGGGGGAAGGACCCCTCCACTTT
CASSLDRGEGPLHF
>TRBD2|NA|TRBJ2-5|TRBV7-3
TGTGCCAGCAGCCGGATACCGGGAGGGCAAGAGACCCAGTACTTC
CASSRIPGGQETQYF
>NA|NA|TRBJ2-2|TRBV4-2
TGTGCCAGCAGCCAAGAATCCAGAAACACCGGGGAGCTGTTTTTT
CASSQESRNTGELFF
>TRBD2|once|TRBJ2-2|TRBV13
TGTGCCAGCAGCTTAACCATTTCAGGACTAGCGGGAGTCAGCGGGGAGCTGTTTTTT
CASSLTISGLAGVSGELFF
>NA|NA|TRBJ2-5|TRBV18
TGTGCCAGCTCACCACCGGGGGAATACCAAGAGACCCAGTACTTC
CASSPPGEYQETQYF
>NA|NA|TRBJ2-1|TRBV7-9
TGTGCCAGCAGCTTAGGCCGGGTGGGGGCGCGGAGGGAGCAGTTCTTC
CASSLGRVGARREQFF
>TRBD1|few|TRBJ2-3|TRBV5-1
TGCGCCAGCAGCTTGGGGGACAGCCTGAGCACAGATACGCAGTATTTT
CASSLGDSLSTDTQYF
>NA|NA|TRBJ1-3|TRBV5-1
TGCGCCAGCAGCTTAGGACATCGCTCTGGAAACACCATATATTTT
CASSLGHRSGNTIYF
>NA|NA|TRBJ2-6|TRBV29-1
TGCAGCGTTGGTCCCGGCCCTGGGGCCAACGTCCTGACTTTC
CSVGPGPGANVLTF
>NA|NA|TRBJ1-1|TRBV27
TGTGCCAGCAGTTTCAGGGGTCGCGGCACTGAAGCTTTCTTT
CASSFRGRGTEAFF
>TRBD2|NA|TRBJ2-1|TRBV19
TGTGCCAGTAGTAATTCTGGGGGGGATGAGCAGTTCTTC
CASSNSGGDEQFF
>NA|NA|TRBJ1-5|TRBV19
TGTGCCAGTAGTCGTAACCCCTCAACCGACGGGCCCCAGCATTTT
CASSRNPSTDGPQHF
>NA|NA|TRBJ2-1|TRBV9
TGTGCCAGCAGCGTAGCCATGACTAGTTCCTACAATGAGCAGTTCTTC
CASSVAMTSSYNEQFF
>TRBD1|NA|TRBJ1-5|TRBV19
TGTGCCAGTAGCAGGACAGGGGGAGGCAATCAGCCCCAGCATTTT
CASSRTGGGNQPQHF
>NA|once|TRBJ2-2|TRBV5-6
TGTGCCAGCAGGGGTAGGAGAACCGGGGAGCTGTTTTTT
CASRGRRTGELFF
>NA|NA|TRBJ1-1|TRBV4-2
TGTGCCAGCAGCCCCCAGGGGAACACTGAAGCTTTCTTT
CASSPQGNTEAFF
>NA|NA|TRBJ2-1|TRBV5-8
TGTGCCAGCAGCGTCTCGCTACAAGGTGAGCAGTTCTTC
CASSVSLQGEQFF
>NA|few|TRBJ1-1|TRBV6-5
TGTGCCAGCAGCCGCGGGGGGTCGAACACTGAAGCTTTCTTT
CASSRGGSNTEAFF
>NA|NA|TRBJ2-3|TRBV10-3
TGTGCCATCAGCCCCTCTAGCGCCACAGATACGCAGTATTTT
CAISPSSATDTQYF
>NA|NA|TRBJ2-7|TRBV19
TGTGCCAGTAGTATAGGTCCGGGGCCGTACTCCTACGAGCAGTACTTC
CASSIGPGPYSYEQYF
>NA|NA|TRBJ2-5|TRBV4-1
TGCGCCAGCAGCCAAGATGGCGGACCGGAGACCCAGTACTTC
CASSQDGGPETQYF
>NA|NA|TRBJ2-2|TRBV29-1
TGCAGCGTTAGCTGGCTGGCGGGCGGGGAGCTGTTTTTT
CSVSWLAGGELFF
>NA|NA|TRBJ2-3|TRBV2
TGTGCCAGCAGTGGTACTAGCCTCCTAGATACGCAGTATTTT
CASSGTSLLDTQYF
>NA|NA|TRBJ2-1|TRBV28
TGTGCCAGCAGAGCAACCCAGGGTTGGAATGAGCAGTTCTTC
CASRATQGWNEQFF
>TRBD1|few|TRBJ2-3|TRBV6-1
TGTGCCAGCAGCGAAGCCGGGACAGGGCTAACGACAGATACGCAGTATTTT
CASSEAGTGLTTDTQYF
>TRBD2|NA|TRBJ2-1|TRBV4-1
TGCGCCAGCAGCCAAGAGCTCTGGGCGGGAGGGCGCTACAATGAGCAGTTCTTC
CASSQELWAGGRYNEQFF
>NA|once|TRBJ1-3|TRBV7-6
TGTGCCAGCAGCTTAGTCGCCGGCGTACTGGGAAACACCATATATTTT
CASSLVAGVLGNTIYF